This T cell receptor (beta chain) was sequenced in a study of neurological immune-mediated disorders. The cDNA was produced through 5'RACE with 10-nucleotide random UMIs. Over 190 million TCR-beta sequences from 15-18 subjects came from every sequencing run. TCRdb called the 5' RACE reads again in MiXCR, with one record for every CDR3 protein. The data contain about 77,000 distinct CDR3 sequences, roughly 9.5% of them singletons. V lost 2 bases, J lost 3 bases, and 6 bases lay in between. This CDR3 region has 13 residues. Germline V gives CDR1 SGHDN, CDR2 FVKESK. Findings of the study overall: The study found the most TCR clonal expansion in HTLV-1-associated myelopathy and the least in multiple sclerosis, below healthy controls.

This clonotype was detected many times. Its antigen is not known. The unsorted libraries were produced from 2 million PBMCs held at -80 C. Material: PBMCs. This clonotype originated in a man aged 45-60 years in good health. J is TRBJ2-3 and V is TRBV14; D is perhaps TRBD1 (5 bases). The CDR3 DNA sequence: TGTGCCAGCAGCCAAAGGGGAACAGATACGCAGTATTTT. The encoded protein is CASSQRGTDTQYF.